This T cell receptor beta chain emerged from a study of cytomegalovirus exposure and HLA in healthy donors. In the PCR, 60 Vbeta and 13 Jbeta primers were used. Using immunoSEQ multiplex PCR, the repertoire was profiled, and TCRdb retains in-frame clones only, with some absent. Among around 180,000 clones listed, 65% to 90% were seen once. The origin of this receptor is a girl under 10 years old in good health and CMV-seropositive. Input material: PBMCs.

CDR3 nucleotides: TGTGCCAGCAGCCTCCGGGAGGTGGGCGGGGGGAGGGCCGGGGAGCTGTTTTTT. Translated, it gives CASSLREVGGGRAGELFF. V gene TRBV4-2 combines with J gene TRBJ2-2, with 8 bases aligning to TRBD2. CDR1 is LGHNA and CDR2 is YNFKEQ in the germline V gene. The length of the CDR3 is 18 residues. Trimming cost V 4 bases and J 6 bases; bases outside gene matches: 16.